This TCR beta chain was identified during a study of T cells after yellow fever vaccination. The study's findings and limits: Though it reached lower strength, the secondary response hit its peak faster, day 5 versus 15.

TCRdb reprocessed the 5' RACE reads via MiXCR and lists one record per CDR3 protein. The profile shows a few hundred thousand distinct CDR3 sequences, around 8.1% of them singletons. Worth noting for this clonotype: Antigen: not known.

Trimming pared 6 bases from V and 8 bases from J, leaving 14 bases between. The V gene's germline CDR1 is LGHNA and CDR2 YSLEER. There are 13 residues in the CDR3. The input for sequencing was PBMCs, taken 45 days after the first yellow fever vaccination. The chain carries TRBV4-3 and TRBJ1-3, with D perhaps matching TRBD1 (5 bases). The clonotype comes from a man younger than 30 who received the YFV17D yellow fever vaccine. DNA of the CDR3: TGCGCCAGCAGTTCAGGGCCGGCTGACACCATATATTTT. This encodes CASSSGPADTIYF.